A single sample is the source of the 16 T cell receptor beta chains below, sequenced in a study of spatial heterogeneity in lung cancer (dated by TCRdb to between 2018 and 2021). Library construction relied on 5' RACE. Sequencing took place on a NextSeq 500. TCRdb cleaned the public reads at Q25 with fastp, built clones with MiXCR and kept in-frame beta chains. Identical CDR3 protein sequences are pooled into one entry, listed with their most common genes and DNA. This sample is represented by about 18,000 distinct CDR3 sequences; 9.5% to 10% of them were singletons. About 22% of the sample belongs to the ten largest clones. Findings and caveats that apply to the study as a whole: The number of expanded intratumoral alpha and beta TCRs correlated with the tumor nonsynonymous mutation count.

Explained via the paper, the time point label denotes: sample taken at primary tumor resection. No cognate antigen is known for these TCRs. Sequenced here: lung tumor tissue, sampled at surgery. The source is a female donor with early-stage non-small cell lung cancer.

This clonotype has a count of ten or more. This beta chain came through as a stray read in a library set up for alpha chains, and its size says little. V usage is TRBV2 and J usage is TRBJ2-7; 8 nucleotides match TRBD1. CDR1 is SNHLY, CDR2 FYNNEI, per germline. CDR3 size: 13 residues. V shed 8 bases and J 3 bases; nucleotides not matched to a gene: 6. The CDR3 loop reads CASQRTGNYEQYF. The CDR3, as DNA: TGTGCCAGCCAGAGGACAGGGAACTACGAGCAGTACTTC.

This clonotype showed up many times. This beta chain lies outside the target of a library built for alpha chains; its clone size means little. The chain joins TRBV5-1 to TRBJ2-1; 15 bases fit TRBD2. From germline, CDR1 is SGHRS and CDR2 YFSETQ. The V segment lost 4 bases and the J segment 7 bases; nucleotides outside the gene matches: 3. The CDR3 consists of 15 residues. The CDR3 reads CASSAGLAGGNEQFF. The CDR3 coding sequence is TGCGCCAGCAGCGCGGGACTAGCGGGGGGTAATGAGCAGTTCTTC.

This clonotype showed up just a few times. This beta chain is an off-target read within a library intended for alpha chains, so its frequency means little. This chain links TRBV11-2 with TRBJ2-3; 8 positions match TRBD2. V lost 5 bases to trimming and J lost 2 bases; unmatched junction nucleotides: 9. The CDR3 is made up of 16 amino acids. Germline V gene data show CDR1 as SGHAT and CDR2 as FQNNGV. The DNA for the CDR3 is TGTGCCAGCAGCGCCGCTAGCGGGCGAAACACAGATACGCAGTATTTT. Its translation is CASSAASGRNTDTQYF.

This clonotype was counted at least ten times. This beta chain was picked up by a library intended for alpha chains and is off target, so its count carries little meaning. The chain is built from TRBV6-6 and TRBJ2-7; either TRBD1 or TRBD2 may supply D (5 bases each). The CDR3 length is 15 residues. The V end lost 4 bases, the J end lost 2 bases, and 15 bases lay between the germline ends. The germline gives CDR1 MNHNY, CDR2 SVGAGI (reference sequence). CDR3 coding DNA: TGTGCCAGCAGTTTCCCCGGGACCTTCACCTACGAGCAGTACTTC. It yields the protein CASSFPGTFTYEQYF.

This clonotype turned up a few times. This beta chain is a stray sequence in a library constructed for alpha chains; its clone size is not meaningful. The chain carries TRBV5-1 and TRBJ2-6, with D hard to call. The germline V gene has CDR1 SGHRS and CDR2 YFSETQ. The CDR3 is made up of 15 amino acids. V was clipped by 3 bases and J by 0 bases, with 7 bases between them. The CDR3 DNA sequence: TGCGCCAGCAGCTCCCTAAACTCTGGGGCCAACGTCCTGACTTTC. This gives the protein CASSSLNSGANVLTF.

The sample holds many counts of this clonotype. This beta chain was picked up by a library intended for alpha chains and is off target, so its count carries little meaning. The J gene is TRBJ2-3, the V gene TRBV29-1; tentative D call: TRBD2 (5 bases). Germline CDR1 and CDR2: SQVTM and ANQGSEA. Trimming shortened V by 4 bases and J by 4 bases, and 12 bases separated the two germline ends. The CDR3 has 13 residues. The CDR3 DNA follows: TGCAGCGTTGGAGCGGTGGTCGCAGATACGCAGTATTTT. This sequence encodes CSVGAVVADTQYF.

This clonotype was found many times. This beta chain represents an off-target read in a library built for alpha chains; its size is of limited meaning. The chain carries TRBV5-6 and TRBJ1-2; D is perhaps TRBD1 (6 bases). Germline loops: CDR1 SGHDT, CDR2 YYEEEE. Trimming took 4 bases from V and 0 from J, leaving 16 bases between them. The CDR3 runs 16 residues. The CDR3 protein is CASSRQDLATNYGYTF. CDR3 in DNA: TGTGCCAGCAGCCGACAGGATCTCGCGACTAACTATGGCTACACCTTC.

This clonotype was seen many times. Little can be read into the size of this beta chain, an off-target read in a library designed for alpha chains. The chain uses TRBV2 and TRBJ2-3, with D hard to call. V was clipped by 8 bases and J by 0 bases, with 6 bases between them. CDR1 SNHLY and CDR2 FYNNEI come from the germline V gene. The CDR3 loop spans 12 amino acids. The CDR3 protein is CASRTSTDTQYF. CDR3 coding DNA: TGTGCCAGCCGTACCAGCACAGATACGCAGTATTTT.

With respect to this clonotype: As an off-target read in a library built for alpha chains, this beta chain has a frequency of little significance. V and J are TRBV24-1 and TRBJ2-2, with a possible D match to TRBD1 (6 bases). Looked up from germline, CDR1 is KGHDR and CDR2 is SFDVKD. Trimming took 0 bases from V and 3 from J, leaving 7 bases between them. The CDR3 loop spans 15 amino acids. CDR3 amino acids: CATSDLNRDTGELFF. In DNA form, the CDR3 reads TGTGCCACCAGTGATTTGAACAGGGACACCGGGGAGCTGTTTTTT.

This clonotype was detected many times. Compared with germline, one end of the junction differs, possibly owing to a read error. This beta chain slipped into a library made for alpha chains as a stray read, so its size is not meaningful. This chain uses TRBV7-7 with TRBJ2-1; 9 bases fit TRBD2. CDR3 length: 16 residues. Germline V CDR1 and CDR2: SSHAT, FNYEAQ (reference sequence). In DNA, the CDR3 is TGTGCTAGCAGCCCGACAGGGCGGGGGGGCCTAAATGAGCAGTTCTTC. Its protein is CASSPTGRGGLNEQFF.

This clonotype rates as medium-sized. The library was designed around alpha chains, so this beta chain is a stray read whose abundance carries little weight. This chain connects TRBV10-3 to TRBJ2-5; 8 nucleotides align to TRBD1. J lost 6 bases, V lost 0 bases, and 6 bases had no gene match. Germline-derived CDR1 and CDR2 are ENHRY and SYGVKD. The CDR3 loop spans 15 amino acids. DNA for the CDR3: TGTGCCATCAGTGAGTCTGCAGGGGGCGAGAAGACCCAGTACTTC. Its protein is CAISESAGGEKTQYF.

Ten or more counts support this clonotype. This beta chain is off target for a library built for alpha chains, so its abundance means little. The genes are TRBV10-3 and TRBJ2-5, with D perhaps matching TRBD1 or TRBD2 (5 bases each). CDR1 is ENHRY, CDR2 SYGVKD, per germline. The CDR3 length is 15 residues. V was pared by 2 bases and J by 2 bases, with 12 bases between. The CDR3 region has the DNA TGTGCCATCAGTGAGATCGGGACCTCACAAGAGACCCAGTACTTC. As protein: CAISEIGTSQETQYF.

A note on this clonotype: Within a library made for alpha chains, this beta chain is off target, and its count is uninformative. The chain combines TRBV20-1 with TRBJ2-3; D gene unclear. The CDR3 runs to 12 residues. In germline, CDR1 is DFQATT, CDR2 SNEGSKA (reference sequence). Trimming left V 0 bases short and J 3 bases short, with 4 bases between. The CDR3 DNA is TGCAGTGCTAGAGAGACAACAGATACGCAGTATTTT. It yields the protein CSARETTDTQYF.

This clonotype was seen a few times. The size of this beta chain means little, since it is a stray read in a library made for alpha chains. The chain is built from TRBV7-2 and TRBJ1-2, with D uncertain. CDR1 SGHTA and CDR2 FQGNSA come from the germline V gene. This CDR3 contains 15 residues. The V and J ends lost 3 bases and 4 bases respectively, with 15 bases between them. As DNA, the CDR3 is TGTGCCAGCAGCTTGACTCCGGACCCTTCCTATGGCTACACCTTC. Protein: CASSLTPDPSYGYTF.

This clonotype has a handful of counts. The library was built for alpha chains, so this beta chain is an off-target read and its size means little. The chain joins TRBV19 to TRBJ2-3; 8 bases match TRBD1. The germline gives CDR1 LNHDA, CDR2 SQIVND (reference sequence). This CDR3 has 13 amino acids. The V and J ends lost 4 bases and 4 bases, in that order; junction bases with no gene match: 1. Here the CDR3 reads CASSTTGADTQYF. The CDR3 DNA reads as TGTGCCAGTAGTACGACAGGGGCAGATACGCAGTATTTT.

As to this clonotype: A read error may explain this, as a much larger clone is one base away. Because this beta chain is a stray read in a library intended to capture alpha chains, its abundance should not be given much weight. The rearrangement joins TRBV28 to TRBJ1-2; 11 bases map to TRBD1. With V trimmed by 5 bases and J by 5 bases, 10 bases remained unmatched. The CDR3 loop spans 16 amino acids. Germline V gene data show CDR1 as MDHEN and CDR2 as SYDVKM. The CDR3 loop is CASSTPDGQGAYGYTF. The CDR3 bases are TGTGCCAGCAGTACCCCCGACGGACAGGGGGCATATGGCTACACCTTC.